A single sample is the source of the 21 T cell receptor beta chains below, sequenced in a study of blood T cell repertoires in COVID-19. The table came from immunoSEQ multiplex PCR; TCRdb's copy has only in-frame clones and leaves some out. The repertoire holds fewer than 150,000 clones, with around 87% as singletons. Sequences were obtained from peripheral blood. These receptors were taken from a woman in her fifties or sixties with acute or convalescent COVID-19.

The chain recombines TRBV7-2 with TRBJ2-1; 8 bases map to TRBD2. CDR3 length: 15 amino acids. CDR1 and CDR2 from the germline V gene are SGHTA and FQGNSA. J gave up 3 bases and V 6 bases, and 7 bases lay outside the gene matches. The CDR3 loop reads CASRRPGLGYNEQFF. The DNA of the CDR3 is TGTGCCAGCAGAAGGCCGGGACTAGGCTACAATGAGCAGTTCTTC.

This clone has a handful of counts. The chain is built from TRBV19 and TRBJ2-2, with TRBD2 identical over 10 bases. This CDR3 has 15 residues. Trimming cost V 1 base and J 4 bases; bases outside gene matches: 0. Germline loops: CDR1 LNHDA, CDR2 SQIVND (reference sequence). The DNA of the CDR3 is TGTGCCAGTAGTATAGGGACTAGCGGCACCGGGGAGCTGTTTTTT. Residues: CASSIGTSGTGELFF.

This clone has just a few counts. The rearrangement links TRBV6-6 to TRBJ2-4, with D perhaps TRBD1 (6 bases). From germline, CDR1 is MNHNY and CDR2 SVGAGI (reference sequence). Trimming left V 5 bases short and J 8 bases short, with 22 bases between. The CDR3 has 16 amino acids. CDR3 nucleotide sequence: TGTGCCAGCAGTCCGAACAGGGTAATCTCGGCGGACATTCAGTACTTC. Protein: CASSPNRVISADIQYF.

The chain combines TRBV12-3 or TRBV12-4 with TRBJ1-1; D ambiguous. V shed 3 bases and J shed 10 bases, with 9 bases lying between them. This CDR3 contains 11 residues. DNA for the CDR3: TGTGCCAGCAGTTTTGAGGTAGGAGCTTTCTTT. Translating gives CASSFEVGAFF.

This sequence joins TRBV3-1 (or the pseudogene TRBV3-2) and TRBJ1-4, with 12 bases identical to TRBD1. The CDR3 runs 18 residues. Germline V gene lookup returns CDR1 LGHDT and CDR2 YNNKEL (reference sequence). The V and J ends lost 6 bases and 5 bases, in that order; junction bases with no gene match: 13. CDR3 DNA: TGTGCCAGCAGGCTTGGTCCGGGACAGGGGGCAAGAAATGAAAAACTGTTTTTT. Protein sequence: CASRLGPGQGARNEKLFF.

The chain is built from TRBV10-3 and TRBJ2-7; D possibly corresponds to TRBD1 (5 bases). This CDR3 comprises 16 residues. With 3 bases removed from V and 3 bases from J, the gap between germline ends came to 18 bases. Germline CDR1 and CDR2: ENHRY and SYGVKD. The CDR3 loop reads CAISDQKGQALYEQYV. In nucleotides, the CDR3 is TGTGCCATCAGTGATCAAAAGGGGCAGGCCCTCTACGAGCAGTACGTC.

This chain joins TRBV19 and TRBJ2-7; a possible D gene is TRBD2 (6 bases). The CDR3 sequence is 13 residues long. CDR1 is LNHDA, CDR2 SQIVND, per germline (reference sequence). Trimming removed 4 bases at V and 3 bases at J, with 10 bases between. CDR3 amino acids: CASSRDSDYEQYF. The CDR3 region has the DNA TGTGCCAGTAGTAGGGACTCGGACTACGAGCAGTACTTC.

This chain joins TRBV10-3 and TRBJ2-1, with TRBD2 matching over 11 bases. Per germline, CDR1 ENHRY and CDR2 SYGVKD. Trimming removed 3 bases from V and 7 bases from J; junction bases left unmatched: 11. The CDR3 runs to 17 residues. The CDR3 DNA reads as TGTGCCATCAGTGACCCCTCCACTAGCGGGAGTCGAAATGAGCAGTTCTTC. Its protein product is CAISDPSTSGSRNEQFF.

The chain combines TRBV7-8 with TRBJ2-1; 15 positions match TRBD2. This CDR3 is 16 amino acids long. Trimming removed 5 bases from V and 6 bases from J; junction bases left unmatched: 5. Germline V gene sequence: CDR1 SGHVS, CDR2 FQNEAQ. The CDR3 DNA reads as TGTGCCAGCAGCCAAAGGACTAGCGGGAGGGTCAATGAGCAGTTCTTC. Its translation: CASSQRTSGRVNEQFF.

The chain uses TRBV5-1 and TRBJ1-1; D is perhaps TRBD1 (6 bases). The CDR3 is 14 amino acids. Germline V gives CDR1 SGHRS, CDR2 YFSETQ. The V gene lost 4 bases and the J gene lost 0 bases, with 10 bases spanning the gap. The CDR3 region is CASSPDSLNTEAFF. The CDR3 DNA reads TGCGCCAGCAGCCCGGACAGTCTGAACACTGAAGCTTTCTTT.

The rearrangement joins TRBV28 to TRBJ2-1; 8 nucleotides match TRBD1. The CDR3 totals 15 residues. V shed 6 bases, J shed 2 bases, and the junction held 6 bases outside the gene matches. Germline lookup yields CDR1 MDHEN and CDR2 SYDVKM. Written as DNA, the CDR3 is TGTGCCAGCAGCTTGACAGGGGCTACCTACAATGAGCAGTTCTTC. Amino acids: CASSLTGATYNEQFF.

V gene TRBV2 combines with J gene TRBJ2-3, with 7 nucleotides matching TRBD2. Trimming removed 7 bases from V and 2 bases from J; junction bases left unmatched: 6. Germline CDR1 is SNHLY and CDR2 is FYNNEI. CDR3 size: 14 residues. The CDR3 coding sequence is TGTGCCAGCACCTTAGCGGGCCACACAGATACGCAGTATTTT. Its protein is CASTLAGHTDTQYF.

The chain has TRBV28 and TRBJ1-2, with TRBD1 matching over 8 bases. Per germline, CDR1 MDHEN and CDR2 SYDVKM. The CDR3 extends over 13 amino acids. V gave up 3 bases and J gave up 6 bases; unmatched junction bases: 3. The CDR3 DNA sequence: TGTGCCAGCAGTTTGGCAGGGGGCAATGGCTACACCTTC. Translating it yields CASSLAGGNGYTF.

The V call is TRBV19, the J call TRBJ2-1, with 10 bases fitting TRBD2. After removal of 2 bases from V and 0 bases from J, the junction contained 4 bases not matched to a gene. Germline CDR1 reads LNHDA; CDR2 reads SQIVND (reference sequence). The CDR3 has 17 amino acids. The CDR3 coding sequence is TGTGCCAGTAGTATATACTCTAGCGGGAGCTCCTACAATGAGCAGTTCTTC. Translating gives CASSIYSSGSSYNEQFF. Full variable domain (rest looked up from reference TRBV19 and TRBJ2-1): DGGITQSPKYLFRKEGQNVTLSCEQNLNHDAMYWYRQDPGQGLRLIYYSQIVNDFQKGDIAEGYSVSREKKESFPLTVTSAQKNPTAFYLCASSIYSSGSSYNEQFFGPGTRLTVL.

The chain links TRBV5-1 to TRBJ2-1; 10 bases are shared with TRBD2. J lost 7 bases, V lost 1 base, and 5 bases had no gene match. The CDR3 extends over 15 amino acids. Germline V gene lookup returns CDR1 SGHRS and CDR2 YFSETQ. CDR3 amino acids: CASSLSGLAANEQFF. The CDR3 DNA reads TGCGCCAGCAGCTTGAGCGGACTAGCGGCTAATGAGCAGTTCTTC.

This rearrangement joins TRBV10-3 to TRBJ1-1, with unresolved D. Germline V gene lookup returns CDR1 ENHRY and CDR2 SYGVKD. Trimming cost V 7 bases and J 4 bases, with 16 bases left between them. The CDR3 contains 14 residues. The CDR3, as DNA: TGTGCCATCAAAGGAGACCGGTCGAGCACTGAAGCTTTCTTT. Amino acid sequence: CAIKGDRSSTEAFF.

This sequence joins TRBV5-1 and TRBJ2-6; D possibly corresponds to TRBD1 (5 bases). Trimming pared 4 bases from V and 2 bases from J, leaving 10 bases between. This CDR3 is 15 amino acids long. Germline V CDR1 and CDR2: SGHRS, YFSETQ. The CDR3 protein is CASSPPGTGANVLTF. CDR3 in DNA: TGCGCCAGCAGCCCCCCAGGGACTGGGGCCAACGTCCTGACTTTC. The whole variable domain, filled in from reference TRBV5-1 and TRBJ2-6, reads KAGVTQTPRYLIKTRGQQVTLSCSPISGHRSVSWYQQTPGQGLQFLFEYFSETQRNKGNFPGRFSGRQFSNSRSEMNVSTLELGDSALYLCASSPPGTGANVLTFGAGSRLTVL.

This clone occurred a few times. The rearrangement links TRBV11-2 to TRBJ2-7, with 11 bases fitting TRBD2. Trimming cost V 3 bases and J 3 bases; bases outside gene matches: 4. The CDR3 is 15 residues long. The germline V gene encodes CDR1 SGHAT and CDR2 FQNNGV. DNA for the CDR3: TGTGCCAGCAGCTTCGGGACTAGCGGTTTCTACGAGCAGTACTTC. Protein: CASSFGTSGFYEQYF. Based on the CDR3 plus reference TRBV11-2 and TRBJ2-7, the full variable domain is EAGVAQSPRYKIIEKRQSVAFWCNPISGHATLYWYQQILGQGPKLLIQFQNNGVVDDSQLPKDRFSAERLKGVDSTLKIQPAKLEDSAVYLCASSFGTSGFYEQYFGPGTRLTVT.

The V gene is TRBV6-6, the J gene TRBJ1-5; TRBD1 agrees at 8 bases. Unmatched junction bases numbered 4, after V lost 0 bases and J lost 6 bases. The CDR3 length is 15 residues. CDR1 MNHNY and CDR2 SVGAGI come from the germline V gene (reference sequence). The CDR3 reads CASSYSKTGVQPQHF. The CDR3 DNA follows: TGTGCCAGCAGTTACTCAAAGACAGGGGTTCAGCCCCAGCATTTT.

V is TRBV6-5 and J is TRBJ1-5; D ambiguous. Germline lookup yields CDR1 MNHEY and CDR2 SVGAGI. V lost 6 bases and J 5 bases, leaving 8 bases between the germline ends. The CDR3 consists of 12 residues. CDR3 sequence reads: CASSWEHQPQHF. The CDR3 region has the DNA TGTGCCAGCAGCTGGGAGCATCAGCCCCAGCATTTT.

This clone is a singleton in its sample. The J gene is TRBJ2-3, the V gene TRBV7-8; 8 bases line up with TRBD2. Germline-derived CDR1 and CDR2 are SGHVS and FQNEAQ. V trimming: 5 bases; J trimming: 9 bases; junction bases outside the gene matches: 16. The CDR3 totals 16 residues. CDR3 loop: CASSPRPLAGLGTQYF. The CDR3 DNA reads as TGTGCCAGCAGCCCCCGACCTTTAGCGGGACTTGGAACGCAGTATTTT.